These 27 T cell receptor beta chains originate from one sample sequenced in a study of T cell responses to AZD1222 COVID-19 vaccine. Measured with immunoSEQ multiplex PCR; TCRdb has only the in-frame clones, and not every one. The sample has roughly 120,000 clones; around nine tenths are singletons. The material was peripheral blood, obtained on day 0 of AZD1222 vaccination. These TCRs come from an adult in good health.

This chain links TRBV6-4 with TRBJ2-7; 10 bases map to TRBD2. The J segment lost 0 bases and the V segment lost 0 bases, leaving 11 bases of the junction unmatched. CDR3 size: 19 residues. The germline V gene encodes CDR1 MRHNA and CDR2 SNTAGT. The CDR3 protein is CASSDSGASGSLSSYEQYF. CDR3 in DNA: TGTGCCAGCAGTGACTCGGGGGCTAGCGGGAGTTTGAGCTCCTACGAGCAGTACTTC.

The DNA for the CDR3 is TGTGCCAGCAGCTTAGCCTCCCAGGGGGGCACTGAAGCTTTCTTT. It encodes CASSLASQGGTEAFF. This chain uses TRBV7-9 with TRBJ1-1; TRBD1 matches 7 bases. The CDR3 has 15 residues. The V and J ends lost 0 bases and 4 bases, in that order; junction bases with no gene match: 5. The germline V gene encodes CDR1 SEHNR and CDR2 FQNEAQ (reference sequence).

The chain has TRBV30 and TRBJ1-1; D remains unclear. V lost 4 bases and J lost 5, with 14 bases in between. This CDR3 has 13 amino acids. CDR1 is GTSNPN, CDR2 SVGIG, per germline (reference sequence). The CDR3 sequence is CAWTLHPGTEAFF. CDR3 nucleotides: TGTGCCTGGACTTTACACCCGGGGACTGAAGCTTTCTTT.

This chain connects TRBV3-1 (or the pseudogene TRBV3-2) to TRBJ1-1; D is possibly TRBD1 (5 bases). CDR1 is LGHDT, CDR2 YNNKEL, per germline (reference sequence). Trimming left V 0 bases short and J 5 bases short, with 16 bases between. CDR3 size: 16 residues. The CDR3 DNA is TGTGCCAGCAGCCAAGATCCACAGGCGCTTGGGACTGAAGCTTTCTTT. It is translated as CASSQDPQALGTEAFF.

The chain recombines TRBV7-9 with TRBJ1-4, with 9 bases that match TRBD1. CDR3 size: 15 residues. J was trimmed by 3 bases and V by 4 bases; bases with no gene match: 3. Germline CDR1 and CDR2: SEHNR and FQNEAQ (reference sequence). CDR3 coding DNA: TGTGCCAGCAGCTGGGGGGACAGGGCTAATGAAAAACTGTTTTTT. This sequence encodes CASSWGDRANEKLFF.

This chain joins TRBV18 and TRBJ1-1; D not certain. The CDR3 length is 12 residues. CDR1 KGHSH and CDR2 LQKENI come from the germline V gene. Trimming removed 5 bases at V and 0 bases at J, with 4 bases between. CDR3 residues: CASSRLNTEAFF. Written as DNA, the CDR3 is TGTGCCAGCTCAAGACTGAACACTGAAGCTTTCTTT.

The V and J genes are TRBV5-8 and TRBJ2-3; D is ambiguous. Between the trimmed V and J ends, which lost 0 bases and 1 base, there was a span of 12 bases. CDR3 length: 16 residues. The germline V gene has CDR1 SGHTS and CDR2 YDEGEE. This chain's CDR3 is CASSLALRSGTDTQYF. The CDR3 nucleotides are TGTGCCAGCAGCTTGGCTCTACGTTCAGGCACAGATACGCAGTATTTT.

This clone was seen once. J is TRBJ2-7 and V is TRBV5-1, with D tentatively TRBD1 or TRBD2 (5 bases each). Germline values: CDR1 SGHRS, CDR2 YFSETQ. V gave up 4 bases and J gave up 3 bases, with 14 bases separating them. The CDR3 length is 14 residues. CDR3 residues: CASSSQGPHYEQYF. As DNA, the CDR3 is TGCGCCAGCAGCAGCCAGGGACCCCACTACGAGCAGTACTTC.

J is TRBJ2-7 and V is TRBV11-2; TRBD1 matches 8 bases. V lost 5 bases to trimming and J lost 2 bases; unmatched junction nucleotides: 8. Germline values: CDR1 SGHAT, CDR2 FQNNGV. The CDR3 covers 15 residues. The CDR3 protein is CASSERQGFPYEQYF. CDR3 DNA sequence: TGTGCCAGCAGCGAAAGACAGGGGTTCCCCTACGAGCAGTACTTC.

The chain is built from TRBV28 and TRBJ2-2; possibly TRBD2 for D (5 bases). This CDR3 region has 13 residues. From germline, CDR1 is MDHEN and CDR2 SYDVKM. Trimming removed 3 bases from V and 5 bases from J, with 7 bases in between. This CDR3 is CASSFPGTGELFF. The CDR3 DNA follows: TGTGCCAGCAGTTTCCCGGGGACCGGGGAGCTGTTTTTT.

This chain links TRBV30 with TRBJ1-2, with unresolved D. The CDR3 contains 12 residues. Trimming removed 5 bases at V and 4 bases at J, with 11 bases between. The germline CDR1 and CDR2 sequences are GTSNPN and SVGIG (reference sequence). The CDR3 bases are TGTGCCTGGGGTGGGGTTGGCTATGGCTACACCTTC. Amino acids: CAWGGVGYGYTF.

The chain employs TRBV10-3 and TRBJ1-2; TRBD1 aligns across 7 bases. CDR1 is ENHRY and CDR2 is SYGVKD in the germline V gene. V was clipped by 4 bases and J by 6 bases; unmatched bases: 5. CDR3 length: 13 amino acids. The CDR3 DNA is TGTGCCATCAGTGGCACAGGGGACAATGGCTACACCTTC. This gives the protein CAISGTGDNGYTF.

This clone was picked up a small number of times. The J gene is TRBJ1-2, the V gene TRBV27; 8 bases fit TRBD1. The CDR3 is 13 amino acids. Per the germline V gene, CDR1 is MNHEY and CDR2 is SMNVEV (reference sequence). V was pared by 5 bases and J by 4 bases, with 3 bases of the junction left unmatched. The CDR3 spells CASSRTGGYGYTF. DNA of the CDR3: TGTGCCAGCAGTCGAACAGGGGGCTATGGCTACACCTTC.

The chain has TRBV29-1 and TRBJ2-7, with TRBD1 identical over 10 bases. This CDR3 is built from 14 residues. The junction had 8 bases not matched to a gene; V was cut back by 7 bases and J by 2 bases. Germline CDR1 SQVTM, CDR2 ANQGSEA. CDR3 in amino acids: CSAARDRGTYEQYF. CDR3 coding DNA: TGCAGCGCTGCTCGGGACAGGGGCACCTACGAGCAGTACTTC.

This clone showed up just a few times. The rearrangement uses TRBV29-1 and TRBJ2-1; D tentatively reads TRBD1 or TRBD2 (5 bases each). Germline CDR1 and CDR2: SQVTM and ANQGSEA. CDR3 size: 14 residues. V lost 4 bases to trimming and J lost 0 bases, with 10 bases between them. For the CDR3, the DNA is TGCAGCGTTGTTGGGGGAAGCTCCTACAATGAGCAGTTCTTC. It encodes CSVVGGSSYNEQFF.

The J gene is TRBJ1-3, the V gene TRBV6-5; a possible D gene is TRBD1 (6 bases). The V gene lost 6 bases and the J gene lost 0 bases, with 12 bases spanning the gap. CDR3 length: 15 residues. The germline CDR1 and CDR2 sequences are MNHEY and SVGAGI. CDR3 loop: CASRDRPPSGNTIYF. For the CDR3, the DNA is TGTGCCAGCAGAGACAGGCCGCCCTCTGGAAACACCATATATTTT.

The rearrangement joins TRBV6-5 to TRBJ2-7; D remains unclear. Trimming cost V 5 bases and J 2 bases, with 16 bases left between them. The CDR3 spans 15 residues. The germline CDR1 and CDR2 sequences are MNHEY and SVGAGI. The CDR3 region has the DNA TGTGCCAGCAGTCCAGAGGTACCAGGACCCTACGAGCAGTACTTC. Amino acid sequence: CASSPEVPGPYEQYF.

The chain employs TRBV18 and TRBJ1-3; 7 bases map to TRBD1. Looked up from germline, CDR1 is KGHSH and CDR2 is LQKENI. The CDR3 has 15 residues. Trimming cost V 4 bases and J 0 bases; bases outside gene matches: 3. The CDR3 loop is CASSHGTVSGNTIYF. Here the CDR3 DNA reads TGTGCCAGCTCACACGGGACAGTCTCTGGAAACACCATATATTTT. The whole variable domain, filled in from reference TRBV18 and TRBJ1-3, reads NAGVMQNPRHLVRRRGQEARLRCSPMKGHSHVYWYRQLPEEGLKFMVYLQKENIIDESGMPKERFSAEFPKEGPSILRIQQVVRGDSAAYFCASSHGTVSGNTIYFGEGSWLTVV.

The chain uses TRBV9 and TRBJ2-1; D not resolved. The CDR3 loop spans 18 amino acids. Germline assignment: CDR1 SGDLS and CDR2 YYNGEE. V lost 1 base to trimming and J lost 0 bases, with 17 bases between them. The CDR3, as DNA: TGTGCCAGCAGCGTATCCCATGGCGGCTTCACCTCCTACAATGAGCAGTTCTTC. Translation: CASSVSHGGFTSYNEQFF.

This clone was observed a few times. This chain uses TRBV6-1 with TRBJ1-5, with 10 bases identical to TRBD1. The V segment lost 2 bases and the J segment 6 bases; nucleotides outside the gene matches: 10. Germline V gene sequence: CDR1 MNHNS, CDR2 SASEGT. This CDR3 spans 17 amino acids. The CDR3 sequence is CASSEIVGQGFGQPQHF. For the CDR3, the DNA is TGTGCCAGCAGTGAAATTGTGGGACAGGGGTTCGGTCAGCCCCAGCATTTT.

The V call is TRBV27, the J call TRBJ1-5, with 7 bases lining up with TRBD1. J was trimmed by 0 bases and V by 9 bases; bases with no gene match: 8. The CDR3 runs 15 residues. In germline, CDR1 is MNHEY, CDR2 SMNVEV (reference sequence). The DNA for the CDR3 is TGTGCCAGTAGACAGGGTAGTTATAGCAATCAGCCCCAGCATTTT. Translated: CASRQGSYSNQPQHF.

J is TRBJ2-2 and V is TRBV7-2; perhaps TRBD2 as D (6 bases). The CDR3 is 14 residues long. The V end lost 1 base, the J end lost 5 bases, and 8 bases lay between the germline ends. The V gene's germline CDR1 is SGHTA and CDR2 FQGNSA. Here the CDR3 reads CASSLGLGTGELFF. CDR3 in DNA: TGTGCCAGCAGCTTAGGACTAGGGACCGGGGAGCTGTTTTTT.

The V call is TRBV2, the J call TRBJ1-5, with a tentative D call TRBD1 (5 bases). Looked up from germline, CDR1 is SNHLY and CDR2 is FYNNEI. Trimming left V 6 bases short and J 2 bases short, with 20 bases between. The CDR3 runs to 17 residues. The CDR3 region is CASRAPLGGLGNQPQHF. The DNA for the CDR3 is TGTGCCAGCAGGGCCCCCTTGGGGGGGTTGGGCAATCAGCCCCAGCATTTT.

The genes are TRBV24-1 and TRBJ2-1; D might be TRBD1 (6 bases). CDR1 is KGHDR, CDR2 SFDVKD, per germline. V lost 4 bases and J lost 5, with 17 bases in between. There are 16 residues in the CDR3. CDR3 sequence reads: CATSEQTGSMNNEQFF. In nucleotides, the CDR3 is TGTGCCACCAGTGAGCAAACAGGGAGTATGAACAATGAGCAGTTCTTC.

The J gene is TRBJ2-3, the V gene TRBV15; D is undetermined. There are 13 residues in the CDR3. Germline V lookup: CDR1 LNHNV, CDR2 YYDKDF (reference sequence). The germline V and J ends were trimmed by 5 bases and 1 base, with 7 bases remaining between them. The CDR3 sequence: CATSGQRTDTQYF. In nucleotides, the CDR3 is TGTGCCACCAGCGGTCAGCGCACAGATACGCAGTATTTT.

This clone was detected only a few times. The genes are TRBV7-2 and TRBJ1-6; tentatively, D is TRBD1 (5 bases). With 5 bases removed from V and 7 bases from J, the gap between germline ends came to 12 bases. The CDR3 runs to 14 residues. The germline CDR1 and CDR2 sequences are SGHTA and FQGNSA. The CDR3 DNA reads TGTGCCAGCAGCCGTCCCGGGGGGAATTCACCCCTCCACTTT. Its protein product is CASSRPGGNSPLHF.

The rearrangement links TRBV5-1 to TRBJ1-1; 8 nucleotides align to TRBD1. The CDR3 contains 17 residues. Losses at the gene ends were 0 bases for V and 4 bases for J; bases not matched to a gene: 11. Per the germline V gene, CDR1 is SGHRS and CDR2 is YFSETQ. DNA for the CDR3: TGCGCCAGCAGCTTGGGTATAGGAGGTACAGGGGGCACTGAAGCTTTCTTT. Protein product: CASSLGIGGTGGTEAFF.